These T cell receptor beta chains were read from a single sample in a study of cytomegalovirus exposure and HLA in healthy donors. Assay used: immunoSEQ multiplex PCR; TCRdb lists only in-frame clones, some missing. The table records 150,000 or so clones, roughly 80% of them present only once. The sequenced material came from PBMCs. All receptors come from a man aged 50 to 60 in good health and CMV-seropositive. CDR3s include the opening cysteine and the closing phenylalanine or tryptophan. The order of the fields is D gene, J gene, V gene, clone size, CDR3 protein, CDR3 DNA. The D gene is left open where the match is weak. Not all rows give a size; the values are once, few, many and, for expanded clones, a class.

>TRBD2|TRBJ2-7|TRBV5-1|.
CASGTRGVSGRTSYEQYF
TGCGCCAGCGGGACTAGGGGGGTATCGGGACGGACTTCCTACGAGCAGTACTTC
>TRBD2|TRBJ2-5|TRBV7-8|.
CASTQTGRGAQYF
TGTGCCAGCACCCAGACGGGTCGGGGGGCCCAGTACTTC
>TRBD1|TRBJ2-7|TRBV14|.
CASSQDLGQGAGEQYF
TGTGCCAGCAGCCAAGACCTCGGGCAGGGGGCGGGCGAGCAGTACTTC
>TRBD1|TRBJ2-7|TRBV29-1|.
CSVQQGSLYEQYF
TGCAGCGTCCAACAGGGGTCCCTTTACGAGCAGTACTTC
>.|TRBJ1-5|TRBV10-3|.
CAISSDSSNQPQHF
TGTGCCATCAGTTCGGACAGTAGCAATCAGCCCCAGCATTTT
>.|TRBJ2-6|TRBV5-4|once
CASSLDGGAGANVLTF
TGTGCCAGCAGCTTGGATGGAGGGGCCGGGGCCAACGTCCTGACTTTC
>TRBD1|TRBJ2-7|TRBV6-1|.
CASTARGRFEQYF
TGTGCCAGCACTGCCAGGGGGCGCTTCGAGCAGTACTTC
>.|TRBJ2-5|TRBV2|.
CASSEQGMGSETQYF
TGTGCCAGCAGTGAACAGGGGATGGGTTCGGAGACCCAGTACTTC
>.|TRBJ1-2|TRBV28|.
CASSLGGGAQYYGYTF
TGTGCCAGCAGTTTAGGTGGGGGGGCGCAGTACTATGGCTACACCTTC
>.|TRBJ2-2|TRBV5-4|.
CASSLQGWDTGELFF
TGTGCCAGCAGCTTGCAGGGGTGGGACACCGGGGAGCTGTTTTTT
>.|TRBJ2-1|TRBV7-2|.
CASSLAFRPNEQFF
TGTGCCAGCAGCTTAGCGTTCCGTCCCAATGAGCAGTTCTTC
>.|TRBJ2-3|TRBV7-9|few
CASSQRRDSLDTQYF
TGTGCCAGCAGCCAGCGGCGGGACAGTCTAGATACGCAGTATTTT
>TRBD2|TRBJ2-2|TRBV10-2|.
CASRPLAVNTGELFF
TGCGCCAGCAGACCACTAGCGGTCAACACCGGGGAGCTGTTTTTT
>.|TRBJ2-6|TRBV28|few
CASSLVLAGANVLTF
TGTGCCAGCAGTTTAGTCTTAGCCGGGGCCAACGTCCTGACTTTC
>TRBD2|TRBJ2-7|TRBV9|.
CASSVAAGGREQYF
TGTGCCAGCAGCGTAGCAGCGGGAGGTAGGGAGCAGTACTTC
>.|TRBJ2-5|TRBV5-4|.
CASSLGGGGGQETQYF
TGTGCCAGCAGCCTGGGCGGGGGCGGGGGACAAGAGACCCAGTACTTC
>.|TRBJ2-7|TRBV6-5|.
CASSYSTRGGEQYF
TGTGCCAGCAGTTACTCGACGAGGGGGGGCGAGCAGTACTTC
>TRBD2|TRBJ2-3|TRBV6-6|.
CASSRTSGDTDTQYF
TGTGCCAGCAGTAGGACTAGCGGCGACACAGATACGCAGTATTTT
>.|TRBJ1-1|TRBV2|.
CASSVAGRGEAFF
TGTGCCAGCAGTGTGGCAGGTCGGGGTGAAGCTTTCTTT
>.|TRBJ2-3|TRBV9|.
CASSVGGLPRDTQYF
TGTGCCAGCAGCGTAGGTGGCTTACCACGAGATACGCAGTATTTT
>.|TRBJ2-7|TRBV2|.
CASSGEVSEQYF
TGTGCCAGCAGCGGGGAAGTATCCGAGCAGTACTTC
>TRBD2|TRBJ2-7|TRBV6-4|.
CASSDSSGSQYEQYF
TGTGCCAGCAGTGACTCTAGCGGGAGTCAGTACGAGCAGTACTTC
>.|TRBJ1-4|TRBV5-1|.
CASSLNRGGLSNEKLFF
TGCGCCAGCAGCCTGAATCGCGGGGGGCTGTCTAATGAAAAACTGTTTTTT
>.|TRBJ2-3|TRBV5-6|.
CASSPLTSNPQYF
TGTGCCAGCAGTCCCCTTACTAGCAATCCGCAGTATTTT
>.|TRBJ2-1|TRBV5-1|.
CASSPGMTDLRDEQFF
TGCGCCAGCAGCCCAGGGATGACGGACCTTAGGGATGAGCAGTTCTTC
>.|TRBJ2-3|TRBV6-1|.
CASSELVSELTDTQYF
TGTGCCAGCAGTGAACTGGTTAGCGAGCTCACAGATACGCAGTATTTT
>.|TRBJ1-2|TRBV11-2|.
CASSLDRVTNYGYTF
TGTGCCAGCAGCTTAGACAGGGTGACTAACTATGGCTACACCTTC
>.|TRBJ1-1|TRBV27|.
CASSLAPGREAFF
TGTGCCAGCAGTTTAGCCCCAGGGCGAGAAGCTTTCTTT
>TRBD1|TRBJ1-2|TRBV18|.
CASSPSGQGAGGYTF
TGTGCCAGCTCACCATCGGGACAGGGGGCTGGTGGCTACACCTTC
>TRBD1|TRBJ1-4|TRBV5-1|.
CASSGQGEATNEKLFF
TGCGCCAGCAGCGGACAGGGGGAGGCAACTAATGAAAAACTGTTTTTT
>.|TRBJ2-6|TRBV30|.
CAWDRSGANVLTF
TGTGCCTGGGACAGATCTGGGGCCAACGTCCTGACTTTC
>.|TRBJ1-2|TRBV28|few
CASSLFGNYGYTF
TGTGCCAGCAGTTTATTTGGCAACTATGGCTACACCTTC